This record looks at one T cell receptor (beta chain) sequence and its context. Its antigen is still unknown. A much larger clone lies a single base off, so this may be a read error. The sample is drawn from a study of CD8+CD57+ T cells in acquired aplastic anemia. At the level of the study: Quantities of DNA derived from sorted CD4+ and CD8+ cells averaged approximately 3 ug.

This CDR3 spans 14 amino acids. Germline assignment: CDR1 KGHSH and CDR2 LQKENI. Study-wide results and caveats: Controls did not differ significantly from patients in CD8+ Simpson's diversity. There were 25 to 35 CD8+ CDR3 sequences that occurred in both patients and controls.

According to the study, genomic DNA was the template for TCR beta VDJ and CDR3 profiling. One entry per CDR3 protein, called by TCRdb with MiXCR from the reads. The repertoire consists of about 140,000 distinct CDR3 sequences, with about 40% occurring once and the leading ten covering over 6.5%. Sequencing used sorted CD4+, CD8+, or CD8+CD57+ T cells (not recorded which) from PBMCs. The chain uses TRBV18 and TRBJ1-1; D not resolved. The source is a human donor in good health, serving as a control. The CDR3 DNA reads as TGTGCCAGCCCACCAGTGTGGTCGAACACTGAAGCTTTCTTT. Translating gives CASPPVWSNTEAFF.